This is a list of T cell receptor beta chains from one sample in a study of OX40 agonist ivuxolimab in advanced cancers. Data came from immunoSEQ multiplex PCR; TCRdb stores just in-frame clones and leaves some out. In the table there are about 54,000 clones, approximately 84% of which are singletons. Sample: CD4+ or CD8+ T cells sorted from blood, taken in a trial of the OX40 agonist ivuxolimab. The source is an adult with an advanced solid tumor such as melanoma, head and neck, liver or kidney cancer. Both conserved end residues are part of each CDR3.

>TRBV5-4|TRBJ2-7
CASSPSGRAAYEQYF
>TRBV5-4|TRBJ2-1
CASSLVPRLADNEQFF
>TRBV6-1|TRBJ2-5
CASSYRAGETQYF
>TRBV5-4|TRBJ2-3
CASSPSRLAGDDTQYF
>TRBV5-1|TRBJ1-2
CASSLESGYGYTF
>TRBV10-2|TRBJ1-2
CASTGDGNYGYTF
>TRBV7-9|TRBJ1-5
CASSSIGQVNQPQHF
>TRBV10-2|TRBJ2-1
CASCPDSYNEQFF
>TRBV5-4|TRBJ1-5
CASSLSGDQPQHF
>TRBV15|TRBJ2-3
CATSRDGLAKDTQYF
>TRBV28|TRBJ2-7
CASELPGQGVGEQYF
>TRBV9|TRBJ1-1
CASSVVDRGGTEAFF
>TRBV19|TRBJ1-5
CASSVGLNSNQPQHF
>TRBV6-6|TRBJ2-7
CASSRGDRASYEQYF
>TRBV7-3|TRBJ2-1
CASSSWTSGSAEQFF
>TRBV29-1|TRBJ1-2
CSVERGMDGYTF
>TRBV7-8|TRBJ2-3
CASSRTGFSDTQYF
>TRBV5-1|TRBJ2-2
CASSLSTANTGELFF
>TRBV4-2|TRBJ2-1
CASRLTGAAIDEQFF
>TRBV28|NA
CASSGGQGSEQYF